This T cell receptor beta chain derives from a study of T cell responses to AZD1222 COVID-19 vaccine. Findings of the study overall: Sampled repertoires all dated from after the peak T cell response. White British people made up most donors, females outnumbered males, and clonal diversity was possibly underestimated. Unmutated variant regions are reportedly targeted by nearly half of spike-specific TCRs.

Sequencing was performed with immunoSEQ multiplex PCR; in TCRdb, only in-frame clones are kept and a portion is missing. Altogether roughly 46,000 clones are present, around 88% being singletons, with the ten largest covering 25%. From germline, CDR1 is LNHNV and CDR2 YYDKDF (reference sequence). This CDR3 spans 13 amino acids. Trimming stripped 0 bases from V and 7 bases from J, with 9 bases between. About this clone: The antigen is unknown.

Second-dose intervals of approximately 4 or approximately 12 weeks were pooled. The sample consisted of peripheral blood, taken 28 days after the second AZD1222 dose. The chain couples TRBV15 to TRBJ1-2; no reliable D call. This TCR derives from an adult who received the AZD1222 COVID-19 vaccine. CDR3 sequence reads: CATSRELGVGYTF. As DNA, the CDR3 is TGTGCCACCAGCAGAGAACTCGGGGTTGGCTACACCTTC.